The 10 T cell receptor beta chains below were found in one sample sequenced in a study of T cell changes during pregnancy in multiple sclerosis. Repertoires were generated with immunoSEQ multiplex PCR, while TCRdb's copy carries only in-frame clones and drops some. The profile covers 29,000 or so clones, with 89% appearing a single time and approximately 6.9% taken by the ten largest. The sample in question was CD8+ T cells from peripheral blood mononuclear cells, obtained in the second trimester of pregnancy. The receptor source for this set is a female donor with multiple sclerosis, enrolled in a pregnancy study.

This sequence joins TRBV27 and TRBJ1-2; the D gene is possibly TRBD1 (5 bases). Per the germline V gene, CDR1 is MNHEY and CDR2 is SMNVEV (reference sequence). Trimming shortened V by 0 bases and J by 4 bases, and 9 bases separated the two germline ends. The CDR3 is 14 amino acids. CDR3 in amino acids: CASSLSGGGYGYTF. The DNA of the CDR3 is TGTGCCAGCAGTTTATCTGGGGGGGGCTATGGCTACACCTTC.

This clone was seen just once. This chain joins TRBV19 and TRBJ2-7, with D perhaps TRBD2 (6 bases). This CDR3 is built from 16 residues. Per the germline V gene, CDR1 is LNHDA and CDR2 is SQIVND (reference sequence). Trimming took 3 bases from V and 1 from J, leaving 16 bases between them. CDR3 amino acids: CASSISGGPKSYEQYF. The CDR3 DNA follows: TGTGCCAGTAGTATTTCCGGGGGACCGAAGTCCTACGAGCAGTACTTC. Filled out from reference TRBV19 and TRBJ2-7, the complete variable domain reads DGGITQSPKYLFRKEGQNVTLSCEQNLNHDAMYWYRQDPGQGLRLIYYSQIVNDFQKGDIAEGYSVSREKKESFPLTVTSAQKNPTAFYLCASSISGGPKSYEQYFGPGTRLTVT.

This clone was observed a few times. The chain combines TRBV27 with TRBJ2-7; 9 bases map to TRBD1. The junction had 7 bases not matched to a gene; V was cut back by 6 bases and J by 7 bases. Germline CDR1 and CDR2: MNHEY and SMNVEV (reference sequence). The CDR3 runs to 13 residues. This CDR3 is CASSRTGVEEQYF. The CDR3 nucleotides are TGTGCCAGCAGCCGGACAGGGGTCGAGGAGCAGTACTTC.

The chain is built from TRBV30 and TRBJ2-5; tentatively, D is TRBD2 (7 bases). Germline V gene lookup returns CDR1 GTSNPN and CDR2 SVGIG (reference sequence). The CDR3 consists of 15 residues. V gave up 4 bases and J gave up 5 bases, with 20 bases separating them. CDR3 in amino acids: CAWNEGGTLIETQYF. For the CDR3, the DNA is TGTGCCTGGAACGAGGGGGGGACCCTTATTGAGACCCAGTACTTC.

The rearrangement joins TRBV10-1 to TRBJ2-3, with TRBD2 matching 8 bases. CDR3 size: 15 residues. The germline V gene has CDR1 WNHNN and CDR2 SYGVQD (reference sequence). V lost 11 bases and J lost 2; bases outside the gene matches: 12. The CDR3 region is CARLRLAFHTDTQYF. The CDR3 coding sequence is TGCGCCCGTCTGAGACTAGCGTTCCACACAGATACGCAGTATTTT.

CDR3 bases: TGTGCCAGCAGCTTTTCAGGGTATGAGCAGTTCTTC. The encoded protein is CASSFSGYEQFF. This rearrangement joins TRBV5-5 to TRBJ2-1, with D tentatively TRBD1 (5 bases). CDR1 is SGHKS, CDR2 YYEKEE, per germline (reference sequence). This CDR3 spans 12 amino acids. Trimming cost V 2 bases and J 8 bases, with 8 bases left between them. The complete variable domain, with remaining parts taken from reference TRBV5-5 and TRBJ2-1, reads DAGVTQSPTHLIKTRGQQVTLRCSPISGHKSVSWYQQVLGQGPQFIFQYYEKEERGRGNFPDRFSARQFPNYSSELNVNALLLGDSALYLCASSFSGYEQFFGPGTRLTVL.

This sequence joins TRBV30 and TRBJ2-5, with D maybe TRBD1 (5 bases). V was cut by 0 bases and J by 2 bases, with 10 bases left in between. The CDR3 spans 14 residues. Germline V gene data show CDR1 as GTSNPN and CDR2 as SVGIG (reference sequence). CDR3 DNA sequence: TGTGCCTGGAGTGTCGCGACAGAGCAAGAGACCCAGTACTTC. Protein sequence: CAWSVATEQETQYF.

The chain uses TRBV7-8 and TRBJ2-3; D ambiguous. CDR1 is SGHVS and CDR2 is FQNEAQ in the germline V gene. Trimming took off 3 bases at V and 0 bases at J, with 13 bases between the two ends. There are 16 residues in the CDR3. CDR3 amino acids: CASSLAAEASTDTQYF. In DNA, the CDR3 is TGTGCCAGCAGCTTGGCGGCGGAAGCTAGCACAGATACGCAGTATTTT. The whole variable domain, remainder taken from reference TRBV7-8 and TRBJ2-3, is GAGVSQSPRYKVAKRGQDVALRCDPISGHVSLFWYQQALGQGPEFLTYFQNEAQLDKSGLPSDRFFAERPEGSVSTLKIQRTQQEDSAVYLCASSLAAEASTDTQYFGPGTRLTVL.

This sequence joins TRBV5-1 and TRBJ1-6; 9 bases map to TRBD1. The CDR3 totals 16 residues. The germline V gene has CDR1 SGHRS and CDR2 YFSETQ. The V and J ends lost 3 bases and 10 bases, in that order; junction bases with no gene match: 11. Here the CDR3 DNA reads TGCGCCAGCAGCTCGGACAGGGGTATAGGCGACTCACCCCTCCACTTT. It translates to CASSSDRGIGDSPLHF.

The chain combines TRBV5-6 with TRBJ1-1; no clear D. The CDR3 extends over 13 amino acids. CDR1 is SGHDT and CDR2 is YYEEEE in the germline V gene. Trimming removed 4 bases from V and 1 base from J, with 8 bases in between. The CDR3 sequence is CASSQNENTEAFF. DNA of the CDR3: TGTGCCAGCAGCCAGAATGAGAACACTGAAGCTTTCTTT.